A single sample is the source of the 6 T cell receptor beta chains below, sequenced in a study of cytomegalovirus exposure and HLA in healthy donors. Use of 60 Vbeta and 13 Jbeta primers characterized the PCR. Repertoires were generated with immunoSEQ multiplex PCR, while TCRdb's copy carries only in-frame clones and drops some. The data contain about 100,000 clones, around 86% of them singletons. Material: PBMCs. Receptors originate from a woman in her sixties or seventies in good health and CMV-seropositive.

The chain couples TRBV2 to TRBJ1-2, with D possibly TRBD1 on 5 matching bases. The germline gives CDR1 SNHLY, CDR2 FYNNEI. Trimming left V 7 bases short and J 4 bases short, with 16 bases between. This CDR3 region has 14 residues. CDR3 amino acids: CASINPGAAYGYTF. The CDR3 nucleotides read TGTGCCAGCATAAACCCTGGGGCGGCCTATGGCTACACCTTC.

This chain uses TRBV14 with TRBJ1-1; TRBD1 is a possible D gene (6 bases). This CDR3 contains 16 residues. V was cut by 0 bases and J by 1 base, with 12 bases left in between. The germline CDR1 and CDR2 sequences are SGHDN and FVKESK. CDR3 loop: CASSQDNGGQNTEAFF. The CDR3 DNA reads TGTGCCAGCAGCCAAGATAATGGGGGCCAGAACACTGAAGCTTTCTTT.

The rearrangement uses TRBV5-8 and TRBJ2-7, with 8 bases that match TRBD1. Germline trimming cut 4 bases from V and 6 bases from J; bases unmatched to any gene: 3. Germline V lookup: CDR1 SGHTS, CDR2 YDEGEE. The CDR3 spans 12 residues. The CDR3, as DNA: TGTGCCAGCAGCACAGGACAGGGCGAGCAGTACTTC. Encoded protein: CASSTGQGEQYF.

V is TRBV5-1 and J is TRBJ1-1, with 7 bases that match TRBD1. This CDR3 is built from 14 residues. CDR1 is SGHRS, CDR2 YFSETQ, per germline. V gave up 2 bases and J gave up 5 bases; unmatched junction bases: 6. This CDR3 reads CASSFGPGGTEAFF. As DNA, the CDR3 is TGCGCCAGCAGCTTTGGTCCAGGGGGAACTGAAGCTTTCTTT.

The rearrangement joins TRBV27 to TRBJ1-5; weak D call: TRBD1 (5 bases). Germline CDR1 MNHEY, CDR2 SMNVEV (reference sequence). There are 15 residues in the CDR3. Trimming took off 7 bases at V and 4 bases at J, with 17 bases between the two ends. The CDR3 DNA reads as TGTGCCAGCAAACAAGGGACTGGTCAAAATCAGCCCCAGCATTTT. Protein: CASKQGTGQNQPQHF.

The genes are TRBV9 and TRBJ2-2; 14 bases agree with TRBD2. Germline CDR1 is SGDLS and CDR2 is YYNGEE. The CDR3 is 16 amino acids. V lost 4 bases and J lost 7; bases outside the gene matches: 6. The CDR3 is CASSSGLAGVGGELFF. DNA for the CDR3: TGTGCCAGCAGCTCGGGACTAGCGGGAGTGGGCGGGGAGCTGTTTTTT.